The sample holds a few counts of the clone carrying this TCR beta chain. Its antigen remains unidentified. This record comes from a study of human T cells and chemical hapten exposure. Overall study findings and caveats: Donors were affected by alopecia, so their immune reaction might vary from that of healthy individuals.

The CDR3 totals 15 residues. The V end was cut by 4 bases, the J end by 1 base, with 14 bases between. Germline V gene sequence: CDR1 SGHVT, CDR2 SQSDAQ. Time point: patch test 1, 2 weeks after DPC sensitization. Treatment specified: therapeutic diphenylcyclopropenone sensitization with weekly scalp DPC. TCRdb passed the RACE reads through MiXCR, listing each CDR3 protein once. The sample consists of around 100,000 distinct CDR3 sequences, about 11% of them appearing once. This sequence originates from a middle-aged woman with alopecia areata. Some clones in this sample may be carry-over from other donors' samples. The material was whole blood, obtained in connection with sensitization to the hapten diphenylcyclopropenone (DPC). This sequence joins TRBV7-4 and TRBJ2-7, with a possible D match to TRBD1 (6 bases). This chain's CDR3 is CASSSTPDRSYEQYF. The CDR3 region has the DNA TGTGCCAGCAGCTCCACTCCGGACAGATCCTACGAGCAGTACTTC.